This TCR beta chain was sequenced in a study of human T cells and chemical hapten exposure. In the study overall: Weekly scalp doses of diphenylcyclopropenone were given to patients during the approximately 26-week study.

General study results and limits: Donors' alopecia may make their immune response differ from healthy people's.

Time point given: pre-sensitization, week 0. Treatment: therapeutic diphenylcyclopropenone sensitization with weekly scalp DPC. One entry per CDR3 protein results from TCRdb running MiXCR on the RACE reads. The sample lists tens of thousands of distinct CDR3 sequences, 9.6% occurring once. The sample holds many counts of this clonotype. Its antigen is undetermined. There are 13 residues in the CDR3. CDR1 SGHRS and CDR2 YFSETQ come from the germline V gene. V lost 0 bases and J lost 3, with 1 base in between. The source was whole blood, collected in connection with sensitization to the hapten diphenylcyclopropenone (DPC). The V call is TRBV5-1, the J call TRBJ2-6; no clear D. The sequence was obtained from a middle-aged woman with alopecia areata. Some clones in this sample may be carry-over from other donors' samples. CDR3 in DNA: TGCGCCAGCAGCTTGGATGGGGCCAACGTCCTGACTTTC. It yields the protein CASSLDGANVLTF.